The 24 T cell receptor beta chains given below trace back to one sample, sequenced in a study of T cell responses to AZD1222 COVID-19 vaccine. Profiling relied on immunoSEQ multiplex PCR, and the TCRdb table lists in-frame clones only, not all of them. Of about 48,000 clones listed, around nine tenths are singletons. Sequencing used peripheral blood, obtained 28 days after the second AZD1222 dose. These receptors were collected from an adult who received the AZD1222 COVID-19 vaccine.

This chain joins TRBV4-1 and TRBJ1-2; D not certain. Germline assignment: CDR1 MGHRA and CDR2 YSYEKL. There are 14 residues in the CDR3. The V gene lost 0 bases and the J gene lost 4 bases, with 9 bases spanning the gap. The CDR3 DNA reads TGCGCCAGCAGCCAAGATGTGATTTCCTATGGCTACACCTTC. Translated: CASSQDVISYGYTF.

The rearrangement links TRBV6-5 to TRBJ1-1; D call uncertain. The V gene lost 6 bases and the J gene lost 7 bases, with 15 bases spanning the gap. The CDR3 runs to 13 residues. The germline CDR1 and CDR2 sequences are MNHEY and SVGAGI. CDR3 in DNA: TGTGCCAGCAGCCTGGCCGGGGTAGGTGAAGCTTTCTTT. Translating it yields CASSLAGVGEAFF.

This clone was picked up one time. The V gene is TRBV7-2, the J gene TRBJ2-7; D is perhaps TRBD1 or TRBD2 (5 bases each). Germline loops: CDR1 SGHTA, CDR2 FQGNSA. Trimming removed 4 bases at V and 0 bases at J, with 10 bases between. The CDR3 has 14 residues. The CDR3 loop is CASSSRDVSYEQYF. CDR3 bases: TGTGCCAGCAGCTCCCGGGACGTCTCCTACGAGCAGTACTTC.

V is TRBV7-2 and J is TRBJ1-2, with a tentative D call TRBD1 (5 bases). Germline V CDR1 and CDR2: SGHTA, FQGNSA. This CDR3 is 14 amino acids long. The V end was cut by 6 bases, the J end by 4 bases, with 15 bases between. CDR3 sequence: CASSWGLAGYGYTF. The DNA for the CDR3 is TGTGCCAGCAGTTGGGGACTTGCGGGCTATGGCTACACCTTC. The full variable domain, completed using reference TRBV7-2 and TRBJ1-2, is GAGVSQSPSNKVTEKGKDVELRCDPISGHTALYWYRQSLGQGLEFLIYFQGNSAPDKSGLPSDRFSAERTGGSVSTLTIQRTQQEDSAVYLCASSWGLAGYGYTFGSGTRLTVV.

The chain couples TRBV19 to TRBJ1-1; D call uncertain. V lost 1 base, J lost 0 bases, and 6 bases lay in between. CDR1 and CDR2 (germline): LNHDA, SQIVND (reference sequence). This CDR3 has 14 amino acids. CDR3 DNA: TGTGCCAGTAGTATAGGGTCCATGAACACTGAAGCTTTCTTT. It encodes CASSIGSMNTEAFF.

This clone rates as medium-sized. V usage is TRBV4-2 and J usage is TRBJ1-5; TRBD1 matches 8 bases. The CDR3 length is 16 residues. Germline CDR1 reads LGHNA; CDR2 reads YNFKEQ. V was pared by 0 bases and J by 3 bases, with 4 bases of the junction left unmatched. CDR3 protein: CASSQEGQAFNQPQHF. Written as DNA, the CDR3 is TGTGCCAGCAGCCAAGAGGGACAGGCTTTCAATCAGCCCCAGCATTTT.

The V and J genes are TRBV3-1 (or the pseudogene TRBV3-2) and TRBJ1-3; D is uncertain. From germline, CDR1 is LGHDT and CDR2 YNNKEL (reference sequence). The V gene lost 6 bases and the J gene lost 3 bases, with 3 bases spanning the gap. The length of the CDR3 is 11 residues. CDR3 region: CASSLGNTIYF. The CDR3 DNA reads as TGTGCCAGCAGTCTTGGAAACACCATATATTTT.

This sequence joins TRBV19 and TRBJ2-1; 12 nucleotides agree with TRBD2. With 7 bases clipped from V and 7 bases from J, the junction kept 8 bases outside the gene matches. Germline assignment: CDR1 LNHDA and CDR2 SQIVND (reference sequence). This CDR3 has 15 amino acids. DNA for the CDR3: TGTGCCAGTACCATGCTAGCGGGAGGGCCAAATGAGCAGTTCTTC. Amino acids: CASTMLAGGPNEQFF.

The genes are TRBV10-3 and TRBJ2-1; 11 nucleotides match TRBD1. The germline CDR1 and CDR2 sequences are ENHRY and SYGVKD. V shed 3 bases, J shed 8 bases, and the junction held 9 bases outside the gene matches. The CDR3 sequence is 16 residues long. DNA of the CDR3: TGTGCCATCAGTGACACCGGGACAGGGGGTTTAGATGAGCAGTTCTTC. It is translated as CAISDTGTGGLDEQFF.

This chain uses TRBV4-1 with TRBJ2-3; TRBD1 matches 9 bases. Germline V CDR1 and CDR2: MGHRA, YSYEKL. The CDR3 contains 15 residues. J lost 4 bases, V lost 5 bases, and 7 bases had no gene match. CDR3 sequence reads: CASSARDRVSDTQYF. DNA for the CDR3: TGCGCCAGCAGCGCGCGGGACAGGGTCTCAGATACGCAGTATTTT.

The chain employs TRBV21-1 and TRBJ1-2. TRBV21-1 counts as a pseudogene. The CDR3 is made up of 20 amino acids. The CDR3 is CASSHIFPRIGYVSDYGYTF. The CDR3 DNA sequence: TGTGCCAGCAGCCACATTTTCCCCAGGATAGGGTATGTTAGTGACTATGGCTACACCTTC.

The gene calls are TRBV5-1 and TRBJ1-1, with D possibly TRBD1 on 5 matching bases. This CDR3 has 12 residues. Germline assignment: CDR1 SGHRS and CDR2 YFSETQ. Trimming took off 4 bases at V and 8 bases at J, with 12 bases between the two ends. CDR3: CASSLVGREAFF. CDR3 in DNA: TGCGCCAGCAGCCTGGTGGGACGAGAAGCTTTCTTT.

In this sample, this clone turned up once. This chain uses TRBV10-2 with TRBJ2-7, with unresolved D. CDR1 is WSHSY, CDR2 SAAADI, per germline. This CDR3 has 13 residues. Trimming took off 10 bases at V and 5 bases at J, with 18 bases between the two ends. The CDR3 spells CATVPPDTDEQYF. For the CDR3, the DNA is TGCGCCACCGTCCCCCCCGACACCGACGAGCAGTACTTC.

V and J are TRBV28 and TRBJ1-6, with a weak D call TRBD1 (5 bases). Trimming removed 5 bases from V and 6 bases from J, with 17 bases in between. This CDR3 is 16 amino acids long. The germline V gene has CDR1 MDHEN and CDR2 SYDVKM. The CDR3 DNA reads as TGTGCCAGCAGTCTTTGGCTCGGGACGGCTAATTCACCCCTCCACTTT. Translation gives CASSLWLGTANSPLHF. The variable domain in full, completed from reference TRBV28 and TRBJ1-6, reads DVKVTQSSRYLVKRTGEKVFLECVQDMDHENMFWYRQDPGLGLRLIYFSYDVKMKEKGDIPEGYSVSREKKERFSLILESASTNQTSMYLCASSLWLGTANSPLHFGNGTRLTVT.

The chain joins TRBV7-6 to TRBJ1-5; D uncertain. The CDR3 runs 13 residues. Trimming left V 2 bases short and J 3 bases short, with 5 bases between. CDR1 and CDR2 from the germline V gene are SGHVS and FNYEAQ. CDR3 region: CASSLRNNQPQHF. The DNA of the CDR3 is TGTGCCAGCAGCTTACGTAACAATCAGCCCCAGCATTTT.

The gene calls are TRBV5-4 and TRBJ2-5; 11 nucleotides align to TRBD1. J lost 5 bases, V lost 4 bases, and 4 bases had no gene match. The CDR3 totals 14 residues. Germline CDR1 reads SGHNT; CDR2 reads YYREEE (reference sequence). CDR3 sequence reads: CASSTGTGGETQYF. CDR3 bases: TGTGCCAGCAGCACCGGGACAGGGGGGGAGACCCAGTACTTC. Using reference TRBV5-4 and TRBJ2-5 for the parts outside the CDR3, the full variable domain is ETGVTQSPTHLIKTRGQQVTLRCSSQSGHNTVSWYQQALGQGPQFIFQYYREEENGRGNFPPRFSGLQFPNYSSELNVNALELDDSALYLCASSTGTGGETQYFGPGTRLLVL.

The V call is TRBV7-9, the J call TRBJ1-3; no clear D. CDR3 size: 16 residues. CDR1 SEHNR and CDR2 FQNEAQ come from the germline V gene (reference sequence). V was shortened by 1 base and J by 0 bases, with 10 bases between the two germline ends. In DNA form, the CDR3 reads TGTGCCAGCAGCTTAGGGCTCGTGACCTCTGGAAACACCATATATTTT. Residues: CASSLGLVTSGNTIYF.

The chain couples TRBV27 to TRBJ1-4; D remains unclear. Germline V gene lookup returns CDR1 MNHEY and CDR2 SMNVEV (reference sequence). CDR3 length: 14 residues. V was trimmed by 3 bases and J by 7 bases, leaving 12 bases between them. The CDR3 region is CASSFGHRIEKLFF. The DNA for the CDR3 is TGTGCCAGCAGTTTTGGGCATAGGATTGAAAAACTGTTTTTT.

Only a few counts were recorded for this clone. J is TRBJ1-5 and V is TRBV19; 11 positions match TRBD1. The CDR3 runs to 16 residues. The germline gives CDR1 LNHDA, CDR2 SQIVND (reference sequence). V was clipped by 5 bases and J by 2 bases; unmatched bases: 5. DNA for the CDR3: TGTGCCAGTAGTCCCTGGACAGGGGGCGGCAATCAGCCCCAGCATTTT. Translated, it gives CASSPWTGGGNQPQHF.

The V gene is TRBV12-3 or TRBV12-4, the J gene TRBJ2-7; possible D gene TRBD1, 6 bases. The CDR3 has 13 residues. V was shortened by 8 bases and J by 2 bases, with 13 bases between the two germline ends. The DNA for the CDR3 is TGTGCCAGCCAGAGCTACAGGGCCTACGAGCAGTACTTC. Its protein is CASQSYRAYEQYF.

This clone has only one observation. The V and J genes are TRBV7-9 and TRBJ1-1; D is ambiguous. Germline V gene data show CDR1 as SEHNR and CDR2 as FQNEAQ (reference sequence). The CDR3 consists of 12 residues. V lost 7 bases and J lost 4, with 10 bases in between. The CDR3: CASTPLGTEAFF. The CDR3 nucleotides read TGTGCCAGCACCCCGCTTGGCACTGAAGCTTTCTTT.

The V and J genes are TRBV7-9 and TRBJ1-2; D ambiguous. Trimming left V 0 bases short and J 8 bases short, with 7 bases between. This CDR3 has 12 amino acids. Germline-derived CDR1 and CDR2 are SEHNR and FQNEAQ (reference sequence). The CDR3: CASSLAVGGYTF. The DNA for the CDR3 is TGTGCCAGCAGCTTAGCTGTAGGAGGCTACACCTTC.

V and J are TRBV2 and TRBJ2-1; D remains ambiguous. The CDR3 has 11 amino acids. Germline V gives CDR1 SNHLY, CDR2 FYNNEI. Deletions cut 4 bases from V and 5 bases from J, with 3 bases between. The CDR3 DNA sequence: TGTGCCAGCAGTGGGCACAATGAGCAGTTCTTC. Amino acid sequence: CASSGHNEQFF.

This chain links TRBV18 with TRBJ1-5; the D gene is possibly TRBD1 (6 bases). Germline-derived CDR1 and CDR2 are KGHSH and LQKENI. The V gene lost 6 bases and the J gene lost 7 bases, with 19 bases spanning the gap. CDR3 length equals 15 residues. CDR3 nucleotides: TGTGCCAGCTCCCCCGCGGGCCACAGGGACCAGCCCCAGCATTTT. This encodes CASSPAGHRDQPQHF.